The 8 T cell receptor beta chains in this list originate from one sample, sequenced in a study of blood T cells in healthy people across ages (dated by TCRdb to between 2014 and 2016). Library prep was done by 5' RACE. TCRdb shows the sequencer as Illumina HiSeq 2500. A second PCR of about 7 to 12 cycles was run with a J-beta primer mix and a sample-barcoded 5' primer. TCRdb reworked the public reads: Q25 trimming with fastp, MiXCR clone assembly, productive beta chains retained. All rows with the same CDR3 protein become a single entry with the most common DNA and genes. The table for this sample lists fewer than 600,000 distinct CDR3 sequences; about 25% of them were counted only once. In total, the top ten clones hold 3% to 4% of the sample. The same specimen was also included in a second study, on T cells of mothers and their children.

The sequenced sample was blood. Receptors originate from a boy younger than 10 in good health.

A single count supports this clonotype. The chain combines TRBV6-2 or TRBV6-3 with TRBJ2-2; TRBD2 aligns across 10 bases. Trimming removed 0 bases from V and 6 bases from J; junction bases left unmatched: 4. The CDR3 sequence is 16 residues long. The germline CDR1 and CDR2 sequences are MNHEY and SVGEGT. In DNA, the CDR3 is TGTGCCAGCAGTTACTCCGCTAGCGGGAGACCCGGGGAGCTGTTTTTT. Amino acid sequence: CASSYSASGRPGELFF.

In its sample, this clonotype was seen a few times. The chain carries TRBV9 and TRBJ2-4; possible D gene TRBD1, 6 bases. The germline CDR1 and CDR2 sequences are SGDLS and YYNGEE. The CDR3 sequence is 14 residues long. V was clipped by 2 bases and J by 10 bases, with 16 bases between them. Here the CDR3 reads CASSVSDARGIQYF. As DNA, the CDR3 is TGTGCCAGCAGCGTCTCGGACGCGAGGGGGATTCAGTACTTC.

V gene TRBV6-1 combines with J gene TRBJ2-5; 9 bases match TRBD2. The J call may be wrong; the DNA end is better matched by TRBJ2-1. The V gene's germline CDR1 is MNHNS and CDR2 SASEGT. The CDR3 spans 16 residues. The CDR3 sequence: CASSWREGRPNNEQFF. CDR3 DNA sequence: TGTGCCAGCAGCTGGCGGGAGGGCAGGCCAAACAATGAGCAGTTCTTC.

With respect to this clonotype: A read error may produce the germline difference seen at one junction end. The V gene is TRBV14, the J gene TRBJ2-7; D remains unclear. Looked up from germline, CDR1 is SGHDN and CDR2 is FVKESK. This CDR3 has 16 amino acids. The CDR3 sequence is CASSHGYGSSYYERYF. The CDR3 region has the DNA TGTGCCAGCAGCCACGGTTACGGGTCTTCATACTACGAGCGGTACTTC.

This clonotype was recorded a few times. This chain links TRBV6-2 or TRBV6-3 with TRBJ1-3, with unresolved D. Germline V lookup: CDR1 MNHEY, CDR2 SVGEGT. Trimming stripped 7 bases from V and 0 bases from J, with 16 bases between. This CDR3 comprises 16 residues. Here the CDR3 reads CASTSSGQSSGNTIYF. The CDR3 DNA reads TGTGCCAGCACCTCGAGCGGGCAAAGCTCTGGAAACACCATATATTTT.

The V call is TRBV15, the J call TRBJ2-5, with 7 bases fitting TRBD1. The CDR3 totals 14 residues. Germline CDR1 LNHNV, CDR2 YYDKDF (reference sequence). The V and J ends lost 1 base and 1 base, in that order; junction bases with no gene match: 0. CDR3 DNA sequence: TGTGCCACCAGCAGAGGACAGGGCCAAGAGACCCAGTACTTC. Translation: CATSRGQGQETQYF.

This clonotype was counted between two and nine times. The genes are TRBV5-6 and TRBJ2-7; 7 nucleotides match TRBD2. After removal of 3 bases from V and 0 bases from J, the junction contained 6 bases not matched to a gene. CDR1 is SGHDT and CDR2 is YYEEEE in the germline V gene. The CDR3 extends over 15 amino acids. CDR3 bases: TGTGCCAGCAGCTGGGAGGGGCCCCTCTCCTACGAGCAGTACTTC. Translating it yields CASSWEGPLSYEQYF.

This clonotype was seen a handful of times. The chain employs TRBV7-9 and TRBJ2-2; 10 nucleotides line up with TRBD1. V shed 0 bases and J 7 bases; nucleotides not matched to a gene: 5. Looked up from germline, CDR1 is SEHNR and CDR2 is FQNEAQ (reference sequence). This CDR3 has 16 residues. This chain's CDR3 is CASSLAPGQGYGELFF. The CDR3 coding sequence is TGTGCCAGCAGCTTAGCACCGGGACAGGGGTACGGGGAGCTGTTTTTT.